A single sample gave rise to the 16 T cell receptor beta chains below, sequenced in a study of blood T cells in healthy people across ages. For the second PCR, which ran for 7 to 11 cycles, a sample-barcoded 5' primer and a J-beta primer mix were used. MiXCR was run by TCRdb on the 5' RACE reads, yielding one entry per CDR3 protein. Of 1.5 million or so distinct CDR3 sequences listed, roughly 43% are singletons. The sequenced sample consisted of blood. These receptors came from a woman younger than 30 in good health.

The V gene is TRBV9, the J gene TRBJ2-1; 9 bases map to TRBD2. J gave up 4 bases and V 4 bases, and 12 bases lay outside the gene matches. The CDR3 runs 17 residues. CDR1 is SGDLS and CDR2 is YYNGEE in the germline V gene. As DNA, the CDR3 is TGTGCCAGCAGCCGTATTGGGCTAGCGGGGAAGTACAATGAGCAGTTCTTC. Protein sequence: CASSRIGLAGKYNEQFF.

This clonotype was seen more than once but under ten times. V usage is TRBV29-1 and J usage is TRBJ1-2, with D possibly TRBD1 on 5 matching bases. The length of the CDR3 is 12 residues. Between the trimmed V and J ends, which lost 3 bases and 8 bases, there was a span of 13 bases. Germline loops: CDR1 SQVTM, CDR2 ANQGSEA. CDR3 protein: CSVEGGAYGYTF. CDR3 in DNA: TGCAGCGTTGAGGGGGGAGCCTACGGCTACACCTTC.

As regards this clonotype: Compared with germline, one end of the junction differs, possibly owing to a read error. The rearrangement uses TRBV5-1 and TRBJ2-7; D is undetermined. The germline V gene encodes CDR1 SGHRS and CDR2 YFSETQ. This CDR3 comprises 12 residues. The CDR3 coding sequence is TGTGCCAGCAGTTTGCCCGGCGACGAGCAGTACTTC. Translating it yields CASSLPGDEQYF.

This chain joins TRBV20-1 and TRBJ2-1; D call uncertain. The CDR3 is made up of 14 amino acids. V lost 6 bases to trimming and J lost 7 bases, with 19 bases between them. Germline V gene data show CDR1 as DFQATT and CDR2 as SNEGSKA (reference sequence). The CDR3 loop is CSATSRSSKNEQFF. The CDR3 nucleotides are TGCAGTGCGACCTCGAGGTCCTCAAAGAATGAGCAGTTCTTC.

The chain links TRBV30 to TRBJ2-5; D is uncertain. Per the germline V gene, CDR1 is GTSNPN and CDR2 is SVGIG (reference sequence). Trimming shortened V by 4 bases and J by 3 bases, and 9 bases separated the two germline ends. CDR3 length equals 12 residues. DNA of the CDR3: TGTGCCTGGATTTCGGAGAAAGAGACCCAGTACTTC. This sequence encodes CAWISEKETQYF.

The DNA for the CDR3 is TGTGCCACCAGTGGTATTCCAGGGGAGCCAGATACGCAGTATTTT. Translation: CATSGIPGEPDTQYF. The rearrangement uses TRBV24-1 and TRBJ2-3, with a weak D call TRBD1 (6 bases). Looked up from germline, CDR1 is KGHDR and CDR2 is SFDVKD. CDR3 length equals 15 residues. The V end was cut by 5 bases, the J end by 4 bases, with 15 bases between.

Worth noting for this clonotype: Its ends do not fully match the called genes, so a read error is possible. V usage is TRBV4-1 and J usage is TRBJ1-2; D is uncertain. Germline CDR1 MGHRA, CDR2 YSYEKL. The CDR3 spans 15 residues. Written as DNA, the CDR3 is TGCGCCAGCAGCCAAGCTCCAGGCACTAACCATGGCTACACCTTC. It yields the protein CASSQAPGTNHGYTF.

CDR3 in DNA: TGTGCCAGCACATCCTCGGTAGGCGAGCAGTACTTC. Residues: CASTSSVGEQYF. This chain links TRBV28 with TRBJ2-7; unclear D gene. CDR1 MDHEN and CDR2 SYDVKM come from the germline V gene. The CDR3 is 12 residues long. Trimming pared 7 bases from V and 6 bases from J, leaving 13 bases between.

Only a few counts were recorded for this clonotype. The CDR3 loop reads CASSPLNGAYNEQFF. Written as DNA, the CDR3 is TGTGCCAGCAGCCCACTAAATGGAGCCTACAATGAGCAGTTCTTC. The gene calls are TRBV7-8 and TRBJ2-1; unclear D gene. The CDR3 contains 15 residues. Looked up from germline, CDR1 is SGHVS and CDR2 is FQNEAQ. The V gene lost 5 bases and the J gene lost 2 bases, with 13 bases spanning the gap. The complete variable domain, with remaining parts taken from reference TRBV7-8 and TRBJ2-1, reads GAGVSQSPRYKVAKRGQDVALRCDPISGHVSLFWYQQALGQGPEFLTYFQNEAQLDKSGLPSDRFFAERPEGSVSTLKIQRTQQEDSAVYLCASSPLNGAYNEQFFGPGTRLTVL.

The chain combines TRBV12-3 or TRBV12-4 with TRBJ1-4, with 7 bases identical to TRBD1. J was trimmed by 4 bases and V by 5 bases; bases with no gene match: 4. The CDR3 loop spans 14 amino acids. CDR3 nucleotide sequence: TGTGCCAGCAGTACCAGGGGGATTAATGAAAAACTGTTTTTT. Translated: CASSTRGINEKLFF.

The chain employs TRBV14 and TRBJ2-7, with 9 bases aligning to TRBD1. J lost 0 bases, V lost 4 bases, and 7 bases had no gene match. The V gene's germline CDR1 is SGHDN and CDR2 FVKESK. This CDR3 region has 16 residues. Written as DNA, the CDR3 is TGTGCCAGCAGCCGCGCCGGGACAGGGTTCTCCTACGAGCAGTACTTC. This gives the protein CASSRAGTGFSYEQYF. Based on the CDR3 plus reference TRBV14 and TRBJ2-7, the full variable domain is EAGVTQFPSHSVIEKGQTVTLRCDPISGHDNLYWYRRVMGKEIKFLLHFVKESKQDESGMPNNRFLAERTGGTYSTLKVQPAELEDSGVYFCASSRAGTGFSYEQYFGPGTRLTVT.

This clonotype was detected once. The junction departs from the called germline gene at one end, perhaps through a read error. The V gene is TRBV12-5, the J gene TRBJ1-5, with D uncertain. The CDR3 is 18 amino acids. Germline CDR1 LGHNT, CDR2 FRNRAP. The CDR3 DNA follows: TGTGCTAGTGGTTTGAGGGCGTATGGGGAGAGGAGCAGTCAGCCCCAGCATTTT. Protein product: CASGLRAYGERSSQPQHF.

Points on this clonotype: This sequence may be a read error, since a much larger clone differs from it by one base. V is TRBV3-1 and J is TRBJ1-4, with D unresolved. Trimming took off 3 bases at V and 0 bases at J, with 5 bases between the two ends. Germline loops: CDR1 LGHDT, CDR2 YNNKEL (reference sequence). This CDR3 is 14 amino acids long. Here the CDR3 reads CASSHRSTNEKLFF. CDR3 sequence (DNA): TGTGCCAGCAGCCACCGGTCAACTAATGAAAAACTGTTTTTT.

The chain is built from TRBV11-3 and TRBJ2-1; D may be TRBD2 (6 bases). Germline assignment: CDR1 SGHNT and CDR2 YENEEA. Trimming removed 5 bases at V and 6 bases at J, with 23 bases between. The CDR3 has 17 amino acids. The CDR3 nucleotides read TGTGCCAGCAGCCGGGGTGTTATGGCGCGGGGAGGCAATGAGCAGTTCTTC. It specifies CASSRGVMARGGNEQFF.

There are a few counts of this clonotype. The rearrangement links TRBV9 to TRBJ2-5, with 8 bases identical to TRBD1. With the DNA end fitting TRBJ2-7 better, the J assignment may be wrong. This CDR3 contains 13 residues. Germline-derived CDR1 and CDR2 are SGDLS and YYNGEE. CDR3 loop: CASSVPGGDEQYF. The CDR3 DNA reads TGTGCCAGCAGCGTCCCAGGGGGCGACGAGCAGTACTTC.

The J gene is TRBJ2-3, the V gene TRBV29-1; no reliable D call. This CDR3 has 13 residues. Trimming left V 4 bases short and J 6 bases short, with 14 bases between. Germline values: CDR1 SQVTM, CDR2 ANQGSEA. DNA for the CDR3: TGCAGCGTTGTGGAGTCAGTATCCGATACGCAGTATTTT. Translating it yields CSVVESVSDTQYF.